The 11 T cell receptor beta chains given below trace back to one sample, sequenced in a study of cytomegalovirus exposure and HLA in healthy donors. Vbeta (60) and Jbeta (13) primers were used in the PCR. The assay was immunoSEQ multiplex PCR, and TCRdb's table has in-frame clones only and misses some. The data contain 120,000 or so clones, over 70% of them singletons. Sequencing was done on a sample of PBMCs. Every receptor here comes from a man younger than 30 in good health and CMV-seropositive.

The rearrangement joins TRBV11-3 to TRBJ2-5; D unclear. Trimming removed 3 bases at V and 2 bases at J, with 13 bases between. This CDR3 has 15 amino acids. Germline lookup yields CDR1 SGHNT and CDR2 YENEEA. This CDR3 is CASSFWQARQETQYF. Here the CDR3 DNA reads TGTGCCAGCAGCTTTTGGCAGGCTCGACAAGAGACCCAGTACTTC.

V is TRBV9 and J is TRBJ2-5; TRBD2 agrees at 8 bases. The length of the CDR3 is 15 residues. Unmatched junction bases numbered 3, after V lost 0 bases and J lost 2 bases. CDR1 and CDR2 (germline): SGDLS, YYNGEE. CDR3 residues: CASSVDPSGQETQYF. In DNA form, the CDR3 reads TGTGCCAGCAGCGTAGATCCTAGCGGGCAAGAGACCCAGTACTTC. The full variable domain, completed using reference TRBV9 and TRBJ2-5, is DSGVTQTPKHLITATGQRVTLRCSPRSGDLSVYWYQQSLDQGLQFLIQYYNGEERAKGNILERFSAQQFPDLHSELNLSSLELGDSALYFCASSVDPSGQETQYFGPGTRLLVL.

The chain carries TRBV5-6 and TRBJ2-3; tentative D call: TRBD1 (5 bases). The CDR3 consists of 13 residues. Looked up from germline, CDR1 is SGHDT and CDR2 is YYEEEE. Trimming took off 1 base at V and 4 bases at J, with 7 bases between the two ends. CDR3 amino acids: CASSLRGADTQYF. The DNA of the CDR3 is TGTGCCAGCAGCTTGAGGGGCGCAGATACGCAGTATTTT. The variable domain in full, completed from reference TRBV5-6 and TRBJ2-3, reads DAGVTQSPTHLIKTRGQQVTLRCSPKSGHDTVSWYQQALGQGPQFIFQYYEEEERQRGNFPDRFSGHQFPNYSSELNVNALLLGDSALYLCASSLRGADTQYFGPGTRLTVL.

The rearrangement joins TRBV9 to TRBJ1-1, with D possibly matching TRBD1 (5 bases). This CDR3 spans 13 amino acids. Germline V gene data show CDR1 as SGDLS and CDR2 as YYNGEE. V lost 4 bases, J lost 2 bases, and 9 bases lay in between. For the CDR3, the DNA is TGTGCCAGCAGCAGAAGGGGTAACACTGAAGCTTTCTTT. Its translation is CASSRRGNTEAFF.

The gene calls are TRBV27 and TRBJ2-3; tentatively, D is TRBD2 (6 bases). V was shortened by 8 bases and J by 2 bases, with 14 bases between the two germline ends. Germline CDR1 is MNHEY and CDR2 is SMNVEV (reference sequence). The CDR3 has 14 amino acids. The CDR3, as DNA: TGTGCCAGCGCCGGGACTTCCTCCACAGATACGCAGTATTTT. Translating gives CASAGTSSTDTQYF.

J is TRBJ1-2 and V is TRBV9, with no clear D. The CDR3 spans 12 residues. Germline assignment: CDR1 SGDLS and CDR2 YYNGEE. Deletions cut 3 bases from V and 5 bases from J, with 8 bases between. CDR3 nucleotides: TGTGCCAGCAGCGAGAGTCCGTATGGCTACACCTTC. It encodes CASSESPYGYTF.

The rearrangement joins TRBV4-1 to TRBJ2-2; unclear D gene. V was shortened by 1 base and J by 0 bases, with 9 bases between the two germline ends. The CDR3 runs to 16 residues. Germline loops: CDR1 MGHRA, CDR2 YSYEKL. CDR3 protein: CASSQVPDANTGELFF. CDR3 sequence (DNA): TGCGCCAGCAGCCAAGTTCCAGATGCGAACACCGGGGAGCTGTTTTTT.

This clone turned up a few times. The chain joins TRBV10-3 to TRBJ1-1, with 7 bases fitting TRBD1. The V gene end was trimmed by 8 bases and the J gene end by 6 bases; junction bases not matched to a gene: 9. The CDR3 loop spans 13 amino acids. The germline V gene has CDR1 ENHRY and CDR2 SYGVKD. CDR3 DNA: TGTGCCATCCTGAGGGACAGCGGGTCTGAAGCTTTCTTT. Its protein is CAILRDSGSEAFF.

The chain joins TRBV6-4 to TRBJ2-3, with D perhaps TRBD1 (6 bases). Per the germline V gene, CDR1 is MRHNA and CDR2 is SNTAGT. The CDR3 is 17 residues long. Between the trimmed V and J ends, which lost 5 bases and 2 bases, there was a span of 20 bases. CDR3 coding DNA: TGTGCCAGCAGTCAGACCGCGGACAGACCAAACACAGATACGCAGTATTTT. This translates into CASSQTADRPNTDTQYF.

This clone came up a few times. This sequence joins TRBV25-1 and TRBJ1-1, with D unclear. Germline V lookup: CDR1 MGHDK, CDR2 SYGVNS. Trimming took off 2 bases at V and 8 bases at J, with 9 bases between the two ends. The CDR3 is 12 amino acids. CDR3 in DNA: TGTGCCAGCAGTGAACGGGAAGCCGAAGCTTTCTTT. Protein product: CASSEREAEAFF.

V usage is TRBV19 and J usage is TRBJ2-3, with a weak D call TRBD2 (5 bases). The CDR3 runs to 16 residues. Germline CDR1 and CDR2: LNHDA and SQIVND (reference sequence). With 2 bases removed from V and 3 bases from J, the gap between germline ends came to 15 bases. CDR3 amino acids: CASSILGSRMTDTQYF. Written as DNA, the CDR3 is TGTGCCAGTAGTATACTGGGGAGCAGGATGACAGATACGCAGTATTTT.